These 31 T cell receptor beta chains share one sample of origin, sequenced in a study of T-cell memory formation after mild COVID-19. Using its own MiXCR run on the 5' RACE reads, TCRdb lists one record per CDR3 protein. Among 25,000 to 35,000 distinct CDR3 sequences listed, approximately 12% were seen once. The material sequenced was PBMCs or a T cell subset sorted from them (not recorded which). Receptor source: an adult woman who had mild COVID-19 (a few samples of this study predate the infection). Cell type and time point are not known.

The genes are TRBV30 and TRBJ2-2; TRBD2 matches at 10 bases. The V and J ends lost 3 bases and 0 bases, in that order; junction bases with no gene match: 4. The CDR3 sequence is 16 residues long. CDR1 and CDR2 (germline): GTSNPN, SVGIG (reference sequence). In nucleotides, the CDR3 is TGTGCCTGGAGCTGGACTAGCGGAGCGAACACCGGGGAGCTGTTTTTT. Encoded protein: CAWSWTSGANTGELFF.

This clonotype was seen repeatedly, ten times or more. V usage is TRBV18 and J usage is TRBJ2-7; D perhaps matches TRBD1 (5 bases). The CDR3 length is 14 residues. Trimming stripped 3 bases from V and 6 bases from J, with 15 bases between. Germline V lookup: CDR1 KGHSH, CDR2 LQKENI. The CDR3 protein is CASSPIEGATEQYF. The CDR3 bases are TGTGCCAGCTCACCCATAGAAGGGGCAACCGAGCAGTACTTC.

This clonotype was counted ten times or more. This chain uses TRBV9 with TRBJ2-2, with a possible D match to TRBD1 (5 bases). V lost 0 bases, J lost 0 bases, and 6 bases lay in between. The germline gives CDR1 SGDLS, CDR2 YYNGEE. The CDR3 spans 15 residues. This CDR3 is CASSVGTSNTGELFF. The CDR3 bases are TGTGCCAGCAGCGTAGGGACATCGAACACCGGGGAGCTGTTTTTT.

Regarding this clonotype: This may be a read error: a much more frequent sequence differs by one nucleotide. The chain carries TRBV9 and TRBJ1-5, with D possibly TRBD1 on 6 matching bases. CDR1 is SGDLS, CDR2 YYNGEE, per germline. The CDR3 runs 13 residues. The V end lost 4 bases, the J end lost 8 bases, and 13 bases lay between the germline ends. This CDR3 reads CASSPAGAKPQHF. CDR3 nucleotides: TGTGCCAGCAGCCCCGCAGGGGCCAAGCCCCAGCATTTT.

This clonotype was recorded at least ten times. The chain uses TRBV7-9 and TRBJ2-3, with 10 positions matching TRBD2. V shed 0 bases, J shed 6 bases, and the junction held 3 bases outside the gene matches. This CDR3 comprises 15 residues. Germline-derived CDR1 and CDR2 are SEHNR and FQNEAQ (reference sequence). As DNA, the CDR3 is TGTGCCAGCAGCTTAGCGCCGACTAGCGGGGATACGCAGTATTTT. This translates into CASSLAPTSGDTQYF.

Ten or more counts support this clonotype. The rearrangement uses TRBV5-6 and TRBJ2-2, with 7 bases aligning to TRBD2. Germline CDR1 and CDR2: SGHDT and YYEEEE. This CDR3 is 17 amino acids long. Trimming cost V 2 bases and J 1 base; bases outside gene matches: 8. The CDR3, as DNA: TGTGCCAGCAGCTTTCGGGGCGGGAGCTTGAACACCGGGGAGCTGTTTTTT. Protein: CASSFRGGSLNTGELFF.

This clonotype was picked up many times. The V call is TRBV5-5, the J call TRBJ2-3; D is ambiguous. CDR1 and CDR2 (germline): SGHKS, YYEKEE (reference sequence). V lost 0 bases to trimming and J lost 2 bases, with 4 bases between them. The CDR3 has 13 amino acids. The CDR3 DNA reads as TGTGCCAGCAGCTTGGACCTCACAGATACGCAGTATTTT. Protein: CASSLDLTDTQYF.

This clonotype was seen many times. J is TRBJ1-6 and V is TRBV12-3 or TRBV12-4; 10 bases agree with TRBD1. V lost 5 bases to trimming and J lost 9 bases; unmatched junction nucleotides: 13. The CDR3 is made up of 17 amino acids. The CDR3 reads CASSGRDRGRGASPLHF. The CDR3, as DNA: TGTGCCAGCAGTGGCCGGGACAGGGGACGAGGGGCTTCACCCCTCCACTTT.

This clonotype was seen repeatedly, ten times or more. The chain carries TRBV27 and TRBJ1-2; unclear D gene. The CDR3 runs to 13 residues. Trimming left V 5 bases short and J 0 bases short, with 7 bases between. Germline lookup yields CDR1 MNHEY and CDR2 SMNVEV (reference sequence). The CDR3, as DNA: TGTGCCAGCAGTAACACCCCTAACTATGGCTACACCTTC. Amino acid sequence: CASSNTPNYGYTF.

This clonotype was observed many times. The chain combines TRBV5-1 with TRBJ2-5; the match to TRBD2 covers 16 bases. V shed 4 bases and J 0 bases; nucleotides not matched to a gene: 3. This CDR3 is 17 amino acids long. Germline values: CDR1 SGHRS, CDR2 YFSETQ. The CDR3 DNA reads TGCGCCAGCAGCCCGGGACTAGCGGGGGGGTACCAAGAGACCCAGTACTTC. This codes for CASSPGLAGGYQETQYF.

This clonotype was recorded a few times. J is TRBJ2-6 and V is TRBV12-3 or TRBV12-4, with 8 bases aligning to TRBD1. V was clipped by 6 bases and J by 0 bases; unmatched bases: 25. The CDR3 consists of 23 residues. CDR3 in amino acids: CASRQDRDTAYLAQSSGANVLTF. The CDR3 nucleotides read TGTGCCAGCAGGCAGGACAGGGACACTGCCTACCTCGCACAGAGCTCTGGGGCCAACGTCCTGACTTTC.

This clonotype has ten or more counts. The V gene is TRBV6-1, the J gene TRBJ1-1; D remains ambiguous. The CDR3 length is 13 residues. The germline V and J ends were trimmed by 4 bases and 1 base, with 7 bases remaining between them. Germline lookup yields CDR1 MNHNS and CDR2 SASEGT. The CDR3 bases are TGTGCCAGCAGTGGGACCGCGAACACTGAAGCTTTCTTT. Translation: CASSGTANTEAFF.

In its sample, this clonotype was seen many times. The V gene is TRBV11-2, the J gene TRBJ2-1, with D tentatively TRBD2 (5 bases). The V gene's germline CDR1 is SGHAT and CDR2 FQNNGV. CDR3 size: 16 residues. The ends were cut back, 6 bases at V and 0 bases at J, with 15 bases in the middle. The CDR3 DNA reads TGTGCCAGCAGTAGCTTAACGGGGAGCTCCTACAATGAGCAGTTCTTC. This codes for CASSSLTGSSYNEQFF.

This clonotype is judged medium-sized. The rearrangement joins TRBV29-1 to TRBJ2-7; D might be TRBD1 (5 bases). In germline, CDR1 is SQVTM, CDR2 ANQGSEA. This CDR3 comprises 11 residues. The ends were cut back, 0 bases at V and 12 bases at J, with 12 bases in the middle. CDR3 residues: CSVEDYGARYF. The CDR3 DNA is TGCAGCGTTGAAGATTATGGGGCTCGGTACTTC.

This clonotype was seen repeatedly, ten times or more. The chain recombines TRBV20-1 with TRBJ2-1, with 8 bases that match TRBD2. Germline assignment: CDR1 DFQATT and CDR2 SNEGSKA (reference sequence). This CDR3 comprises 15 residues. V was clipped by 0 bases and J by 4 bases; unmatched bases: 5. In DNA form, the CDR3 reads TGCAGTGCTAGAGACGCGGGACTAGAGTACAATGAGCAGTTCTTC. This gives the protein CSARDAGLEYNEQFF.

This clonotype was seen at least ten times. The genes are TRBV7-2 and TRBJ1-2, with 9 positions matching TRBD1. The CDR3 runs 17 residues. The ends lost 0 bases at V and 7 bases at J; junction bases unmatched: 12. From germline, CDR1 is SGHTA and CDR2 FQGNSA. The CDR3: CASSLAPPGQGFGGYTF. In nucleotides, the CDR3 is TGTGCCAGCAGCTTAGCCCCTCCGGGACAGGGATTCGGTGGCTACACCTTC.

This clonotype was seen ten or more times. The chain links TRBV7-9 to TRBJ1-3; D gene unclear. CDR1 is SEHNR and CDR2 is FQNEAQ in the germline V gene (reference sequence). Trimming left V 3 bases short and J 3 bases short, with 12 bases between. The length of the CDR3 is 15 residues. CDR3: CASSFEVSIGNTIYF. Here the CDR3 DNA reads TGTGCCAGCAGCTTCGAGGTTTCGATTGGAAACACCATATATTTT.

This clonotype has at least ten counts. The chain carries TRBV6-1 and TRBJ2-1; 8 bases line up with TRBD2. Germline CDR1 is MNHNS and CDR2 is SASEGT. Unmatched junction bases numbered 4, after V lost 3 bases and J lost 3 bases. There are 15 residues in the CDR3. This chain's CDR3 is CASSEGLEGYNEQFF. In nucleotides, the CDR3 is TGTGCCAGCAGTGAGGGACTAGAGGGCTACAATGAGCAGTTCTTC.

This clonotype was recorded only once. The chain employs TRBV9 and TRBJ1-1; a possible D gene is TRBD1 (6 bases). Germline V gene lookup returns CDR1 SGDLS and CDR2 YYNGEE. Trimming removed 3 bases from V and 5 bases from J, with 17 bases in between. The CDR3 consists of 15 residues. Here the CDR3 reads CASSGDTLPGTEAFF. The CDR3, as DNA: TGTGCCAGCAGCGGGGACACCCTCCCAGGTACTGAAGCTTTCTTT. The full variable domain, completed using reference TRBV9 and TRBJ1-1, is DSGVTQTPKHLITATGQRVTLRCSPRSGDLSVYWYQQSLDQGLQFLIQYYNGEERAKGNILERFSAQQFPDLHSELNLSSLELGDSALYFCASSGDTLPGTEAFFGQGTRLTVV.

This clonotype has at least ten counts. The chain is built from TRBV21-1 and TRBJ2-1; the table gives TRBD2 as D, unverified against the DNA. TRBV21-1 has pseudogene status. This CDR3 has 19 amino acids. The CDR3 sequence is CASSRTPGLAGGVPNEQFF. CDR3 nucleotides: TGTGCCAGCAGCAGAACCCCAGGACTAGCGGGGGGTGTACCTAATGAGCAGTTCTTC.

This clonotype was recorded many times. V usage is TRBV24-1 and J usage is TRBJ2-1; TRBD2 agrees at 8 bases. CDR1 and CDR2 (germline): KGHDR, SFDVKD. The V segment lost 6 bases and the J segment 5 bases; nucleotides outside the gene matches: 8. This CDR3 is 15 amino acids long. CDR3 amino acids: CATSLAGGGHNEQFF. DNA for the CDR3: TGTGCCACCAGTTTGGCGGGGGGAGGGCACAATGAGCAGTTCTTC.

The sample holds many counts of this clonotype. CDR3 sequence reads: CASSPGGTSSEQYF. The CDR3 nucleotides read TGTGCCAGCAGCCCTGGCGGGACCTCAAGCGAGCAGTACTTC. J is TRBJ2-7 and V is TRBV4-2, with D possibly being TRBD2 (6 bases). Trimming removed 4 bases at V and 6 bases at J, with 16 bases between. The CDR3 length is 14 residues. CDR1 and CDR2 from the germline V gene are LGHNA and YNFKEQ.

This clonotype appeared many times. The chain carries TRBV19 and TRBJ1-1; D is unclear. V was shortened by 6 bases and J by 1 base, with 12 bases between the two germline ends. There are 14 residues in the CDR3. CDR1 and CDR2 from the germline V gene are LNHDA and SQIVND (reference sequence). The DNA of the CDR3 is TGTGCCAGTAGAAACCCGGGCCCGAACACTGAAGCTTTCTTT. Translated, it gives CASRNPGPNTEAFF. The full variable domain, with the rest looked up from reference TRBV19 and TRBJ1-1, is DGGITQSPKYLFRKEGQNVTLSCEQNLNHDAMYWYRQDPGQGLRLIYYSQIVNDFQKGDIAEGYSVSREKKESFPLTVTSAQKNPTAFYLCASRNPGPNTEAFFGQGTRLTVV.

This clonotype has a count of ten or more. The V call is TRBV27, the J call TRBJ2-5; 7 bases are shared with TRBD2. J gave up 6 bases and V 8 bases, and 15 bases lay outside the gene matches. This CDR3 is 15 amino acids long. Germline V gives CDR1 MNHEY, CDR2 SMNVEV (reference sequence). CDR3 DNA: TGTGCCAGCGTAAACTCCGCGGGGGTGATTAAGACCCAGTACTTC. It yields the protein CASVNSAGVIKTQYF.

This clonotype was recorded many times. The junction and the germline gene differ at one end; a read error may be behind it. The chain employs TRBV7-7 and TRBJ2-1; the D gene is possibly TRBD2 (6 bases). There are 16 residues in the CDR3. Germline CDR1 reads SSHAT; CDR2 reads FNYEAQ (reference sequence). CDR3 region: CASSSGRTIAYNEQFF. The CDR3 DNA follows: TGTGCTAGCAGCTCCGGGCGGACTATAGCCTACAATGAGCAGTTCTTC. Based on the CDR3 plus reference TRBV7-7 and TRBJ2-1, the full variable domain is GAGVSQSPRYKVTKRGQDVTLRCDPISSHATLYWYQQALGQGPEFLTYFNYEAQPDKSGLPSDRFSAERPEGSISTLTIQRTEQRDSAMYRCASSSGRTIAYNEQFFGPGTRLTVL.

In this sample, this clonotype turned up many times. The CDR3 bases are TGCGCCAGCAGCCAAACTGGGACAGCAAATGAAAAACTGTTTTTT. Its protein product is CASSQTGTANEKLFF. J is TRBJ1-4 and V is TRBV4-1; 7 nucleotides line up with TRBD1. The CDR3 is 15 residues long. The germline CDR1 and CDR2 sequences are MGHRA and YSYEKL. Germline trimming cut 2 bases from V and 5 bases from J; bases unmatched to any gene: 5.

Many counts were recorded for this clonotype. The chain combines TRBV3-1 with TRBJ2-1; maybe TRBD2 (7 bases). Trimming cost V 4 bases and J 8 bases, with 24 bases left between them. The CDR3 covers 17 residues. CDR1 and CDR2 from the germline V gene are LGHDT and YNNKEL (reference sequence). The DNA of the CDR3 is TGTGCCAGCAGCCCTTTAAGGGGGGGGAGCTTAGTCCATGAGCAGTTCTTC. Encoded protein: CASSPLRGGSLVHEQFF.

Many counts were recorded for this clonotype. The chain combines TRBV5-6 with TRBJ2-4; TRBD1 agrees at 8 bases. This CDR3 is built from 14 residues. Germline V CDR1 and CDR2: SGHDT, YYEEEE. The ends lost 6 bases at V and 1 base at J; junction bases unmatched: 3. This chain's CDR3 is CASKRTGAKNIQYF. CDR3 sequence (DNA): TGTGCCAGCAAGAGGACAGGGGCCAAAAACATTCAGTACTTC.

This clonotype was seen at least ten times. The V call is TRBV3-1, the J call TRBJ1-4; 9 bases are shared with TRBD1. The V gene's germline CDR1 is LGHDT and CDR2 YNNKEL (reference sequence). The CDR3 sequence is 14 residues long. V lost 3 bases and J lost 6; bases outside the gene matches: 2. CDR3 in amino acids: CASSHRDRDEKLFF. CDR3 sequence (DNA): TGTGCCAGCAGCCACCGGGACAGGGATGAAAAACTGTTTTTT.

This clonotype has ten or more counts. This chain links TRBV4-1 with TRBJ2-1; D is undetermined. The CDR3 loop spans 17 amino acids. The germline V gene encodes CDR1 MGHRA and CDR2 YSYEKL. The V end was cut by 4 bases, the J end by 9 bases, with 25 bases between. CDR3 sequence: CASSPINPSVAVSEQFF. In nucleotides, the CDR3 is TGCGCCAGCAGCCCCATTAACCCCTCCGTCGCTGTAAGTGAGCAGTTCTTC.

This clonotype was observed many times. The rearrangement links TRBV18 to TRBJ2-2; D is unclear. V was shortened by 6 bases and J by 5 bases, with 16 bases between the two germline ends. CDR3 size: 15 residues. In germline, CDR1 is KGHSH, CDR2 LQKENI. The CDR3 reads CASSPRSLWTGELFF. The CDR3 bases are TGTGCCAGCTCCCCTAGGAGCTTGTGGACCGGGGAGCTGTTTTTT. Looking up the rest from reference TRBV18 and TRBJ2-2 gives the full variable domain: NAGVMQNPRHLVRRRGQEARLRCSPMKGHSHVYWYRQLPEEGLKFMVYLQKENIIDESGMPKERFSAEFPKEGPSILRIQQVVRGDSAAYFCASSPRSLWTGELFFGEGSRLTVL.